One and the same sample provided the 24 T cell receptor beta chains below, sequenced in a study of regulatory T cells in long-lasting Graves disease. The time point here: newly diagnosed GD, antithyroid drugs for less than 3 months. Scientists built the TCR library using RNA that was extracted from PBMCs. Researchers made TCR beta libraries by using iRepertoire HTBI primers and running Arm-PCR on CDR3 regions. One entry per CDR3 protein, called by TCRdb with MiXCR from the multiplex PCR reads. Of about 430,000 distinct CDR3 sequences listed, approximately 16% were seen once; the top ten hold 7.8%. These sequences were also reported in another study, on T cells in Graves' hyperthyroidism and ophthalmopathy.

Here the sequenced sample was peripheral blood mononuclear cells (PBMCs), taken at new diagnosis, from a patient treated with antithyroid drugs. Receptors were obtained from a woman aged 40 to 49 with Graves disease.

This clonotype was found many times. The V call is TRBV10-2, the J call TRBJ1-6; TRBD1 agrees at 8 bases. The germline gives CDR1 WSHSY, CDR2 SAAADI. J was trimmed by 7 bases and V by 5 bases; bases with no gene match: 4. The CDR3 has 14 amino acids. The CDR3 DNA reads TGCGCCAGCAGTAGGACAGGGCTAAATTCACCCCTCCACTTT. This translates into CASSRTGLNSPLHF.

There are many counts of this clonotype. The rearrangement links TRBV2 to TRBJ2-5; 7 bases agree with TRBD2. V shed 5 bases, J shed 5 bases, and the junction held 5 bases outside the gene matches. This CDR3 comprises 13 residues. The germline V gene has CDR1 SNHLY and CDR2 FYNNEI. CDR3 region: CASSPTGRETQYF. The CDR3, as DNA: TGTGCCAGCAGTCCGACCGGGAGGGAGACCCAGTACTTC. The variable domain in full, with the rest retrieved from reference TRBV2 and TRBJ2-5, is EPEVTQTPSHQVTQMGQEVILRCVPISNHLYFYWYRQILGQKVEFLVSFYNNEISEKSEIFDDQFSVERPDGSNFTLKIRSTKLEDSAMYFCASSPTGRETQYFGPGTRLLVL.

This clonotype appeared a few times. The chain joins TRBV7-2 to TRBJ2-7; D is possibly TRBD1 (5 bases). The CDR3 is made up of 13 amino acids. Between the trimmed V and J ends, which lost 0 bases and 7 bases, there was a span of 10 bases. Germline lookup yields CDR1 SGHTA and CDR2 FQGNSA. The CDR3 is CASSLAGQMEQYF. CDR3 DNA sequence: TGTGCCAGCAGCTTAGCCGGACAAATGGAGCAGTACTTC. Using reference TRBV7-2 and TRBJ2-7 for the parts outside the CDR3, the full variable domain is GAGVSQSPSNKVTEKGKDVELRCDPISGHTALYWYRQSLGQGLEFLIYFQGNSAPDKSGLPSDRFSAERTGGSVSTLTIQRTQQEDSAVYLCASSLAGQMEQYFGPGTRLTVT.

This clonotype appeared many times. This sequence joins TRBV27 and TRBJ2-7; 7 bases align to TRBD1. Per germline, CDR1 MNHEY and CDR2 SMNVEV (reference sequence). There are 13 residues in the CDR3. V lost 6 bases to trimming and J lost 3 bases; unmatched junction nucleotides: 5. Written as DNA, the CDR3 is TGTGCCAGCAGCTTAGCAGGGGGCTACGAGCAGTACTTC. This gives the protein CASSLAGGYEQYF.

This clonotype has at least ten counts. The chain combines TRBV28 with TRBJ2-7; 7 bases agree with TRBD1. Germline CDR1 MDHEN, CDR2 SYDVKM. The CDR3 loop spans 17 amino acids. V lost 4 bases and J lost 1; bases outside the gene matches: 13. The CDR3 nucleotides are TGTGCCAGCAGTTCCCCCCGGCGGACAGGTGCATCCTACGAGCAGTACTTC. This codes for CASSSPRRTGASYEQYF.

A remark on this clonotype: This probably arose from a read error, given a far larger clone one base away. The chain employs TRBV28 and TRBJ2-5; D perhaps matches TRBD1 (5 bases). Judging by the DNA end, TRBJ2-7 fits better; the J call may be wrong. The CDR3 has 15 amino acids. Germline V gene lookup returns CDR1 MDHEN and CDR2 SYDVKM. CDR3 region: CASSSIGREPYEQYF. DNA for the CDR3: TGTGCCAGCAGTTCTATCGGCAGGGAACCCTACGAGCAGTACTTC.

The rearrangement joins TRBV24-1 to TRBJ1-2; D possibly corresponds to TRBD1 (5 bases). From germline, CDR1 is KGHDR and CDR2 SFDVKD. The CDR3 is 11 amino acids. V was pared by 12 bases and J by 4 bases, with 11 bases between. CDR3 region: CASAGSYGYTF. The CDR3 bases are TGTGCCTCCGCAGGGAGCTATGGCTACACCTTC.

On this clonotype itself: It is unclear where the CDR3 begins or ends on the DNA, so no DNA is shown, and the CDR3 is as TCRdb lists it. The chain employs TRBV28 and TRBJ2-2; the table's TRBD2 call for D was not verified on the DNA. CDR1 MDHEN and CDR2 SYDVKM come from the germline V gene. The CDR3 is 23 residues long, ends included. The CDR3: CASSFGSGGYEQYFGPGTRELFF.

J is TRBJ1-5 and V is TRBV19; D might be TRBD1 (6 bases). Germline V gene lookup returns CDR1 LNHDA and CDR2 SQIVND (reference sequence). V lost 1 base, J lost 4 bases, and 11 bases lay in between. This CDR3 has 15 residues. CDR3 sequence (DNA): TGTGCCAGTAGTATAGGCAGGGGAGGAAATCAGCCCCAGCATTTT. Translating gives CASSIGRGGNQPQHF.

V gene TRBV27 combines with J gene TRBJ2-5; a possible D gene is TRBD2 (6 bases). Germline lookup yields CDR1 MNHEY and CDR2 SMNVEV (reference sequence). The CDR3 sequence is 17 residues long. Trimming left V 5 bases short and J 0 bases short, with 19 bases between. The CDR3 loop is CASSTGTPSWYQETQYF. The CDR3 coding sequence is TGTGCCAGCAGTACTGGGACTCCATCATGGTACCAAGAGACCCAGTACTTC.

This clonotype was detected ten times or more. The rearrangement joins TRBV24-1 to TRBJ2-1, with 7 bases identical to TRBD2. Germline values: CDR1 KGHDR, CDR2 SFDVKD. The J segment lost 6 bases and the V segment lost 6 bases, leaving 13 bases of the junction unmatched. The CDR3 spans 16 residues. CDR3 nucleotide sequence: TGTGCCACCAGTCCCCTGTGGGGGGAGGGCCTCAATGAGCAGTTCTTC. Translation: CATSPLWGEGLNEQFF.

This clonotype was seen at least ten times. The J gene is TRBJ1-5, the V gene TRBV20-1; D is ambiguous. CDR3 length: 14 residues. Trimming stripped 2 bases from V and 9 bases from J, with 17 bases between. Per germline, CDR1 DFQATT and CDR2 SNEGSKA (reference sequence). The CDR3 spells CSARPDGNTAPQHF. CDR3 DNA sequence: TGCAGTGCTAGACCTGACGGTAATACGGCGCCCCAGCATTTT.

V gene TRBV7-2 combines with J gene TRBJ2-1, with 8 nucleotides matching TRBD1. The CDR3 is 16 amino acids. The ends lost 5 bases at V and 4 bases at J; junction bases unmatched: 10. CDR1 and CDR2 (germline): SGHTA, FQGNSA. In DNA, the CDR3 is TGTGCCAGCAGCCCCGGCTGGGACAGGCCTTACAATGAGCAGTTCTTC. Its translation is CASSPGWDRPYNEQFF. Complete variable domain (other parts from reference TRBV7-2 and TRBJ2-1): GAGVSQSPSNKVTEKGKDVELRCDPISGHTALYWYRQSLGQGLEFLIYFQGNSAPDKSGLPSDRFSAERTGGSVSTLTIQRTQQEDSAVYLCASSPGWDRPYNEQFFGPGTRLTVL.

The rearrangement links TRBV28 to TRBJ2-7; TRBD1 is a possible D gene (6 bases). The CDR3 extends over 14 amino acids. The germline gives CDR1 MDHEN, CDR2 SYDVKM. The ends were cut back, 6 bases at V and 6 bases at J, with 18 bases in the middle. The DNA for the CDR3 is TGTGCCAGCAGGCACTGGGGGCTAGCAAGCGAGCAGTACTTC. Amino acids: CASRHWGLASEQYF.

This clonotype has a count of ten or more. The chain links TRBV11-2 to TRBJ2-1; perhaps TRBD2 as D (7 bases). The CDR3 is 17 residues long. V shed 1 base and J shed 1 base, with 14 bases lying between them. Germline-derived CDR1 and CDR2 are SGHAT and FQNNGV. DNA for the CDR3: TGTGCCAGCAGCTTAGGGCGGGGGCGGGGGTCCTACAATGAGCAGTTCTTC. This translates into CASSLGRGRGSYNEQFF.

The sample holds many counts of this clonotype. V and J are TRBV2 and TRBJ2-3, with D unresolved. The CDR3 sequence is 14 residues long. Trimming removed 1 base from V and 0 bases from J, with 5 bases in between. The V gene's germline CDR1 is SNHLY and CDR2 FYNNEI. CDR3 sequence: CASSEEPSTDTQYF. The CDR3 coding sequence is TGTGCCAGCAGTGAAGAGCCTAGCACAGATACGCAGTATTTT. Looking up the rest from reference TRBV2 and TRBJ2-3 gives the full variable domain: EPEVTQTPSHQVTQMGQEVILRCVPISNHLYFYWYRQILGQKVEFLVSFYNNEISEKSEIFDDQFSVERPDGSNFTLKIRSTKLEDSAMYFCASSEEPSTDTQYFGPGTRLTVL.

This clonotype was detected a few times. V is TRBV19 and J is TRBJ2-1, with 9 nucleotides matching TRBD2. Germline-derived CDR1 and CDR2 are LNHDA and SQIVND (reference sequence). CDR3 length equals 17 residues. V trimming: 6 bases; J trimming: 1 base; junction bases outside the gene matches: 10. CDR3 sequence reads: CASRIRLAAHSYNEQFF. In DNA form, the CDR3 reads TGTGCCAGTAGGATCAGACTAGCGGCCCATTCCTACAATGAGCAGTTCTTC.

This clonotype occurred a few times. CDR3 in amino acids: CSARVEGNQPQHF. The CDR3 coding sequence is TGCAGTGCTAGGGTCGAGGGCAATCAGCCCCAGCATTTT. The chain links TRBV20-1 to TRBJ1-5; no reliable D call. Between the trimmed V and J ends, which lost 3 bases and 2 bases, there was a span of 8 bases. The CDR3 length is 13 residues. CDR1 and CDR2 from the germline V gene are DFQATT and SNEGSKA (reference sequence).

This chain connects TRBV30 to TRBJ1-5; D not resolved. The CDR3 sequence is 13 residues long. Trimming removed 1 base at V and 6 bases at J, with 10 bases between. Germline-derived CDR1 and CDR2 are GTSNPN and SVGIG (reference sequence). Here the CDR3 DNA reads TGTGCCTGGAGTGGGACCTTGCGTCAGCCCCAGCATTTT. Its translation: CAWSGTLRQPQHF.

The J gene is TRBJ2-7, the V gene TRBV18, with D maybe TRBD1 (5 bases). This CDR3 has 15 residues. Germline V gene lookup returns CDR1 KGHSH and CDR2 LQKENI. V lost 4 bases and J 4 bases, leaving 17 bases between the germline ends. The CDR3: CASSLLQVEAYEQYF. The CDR3 bases are TGTGCCAGCTCACTATTACAGGTCGAAGCATACGAGCAGTACTTC.

The chain recombines TRBV29-1 with TRBJ1-2, with TRBD1 matching 7 bases. From germline, CDR1 is SQVTM and CDR2 ANQGSEA. Trimming cost V 6 bases and J 8 bases; bases outside gene matches: 12. The CDR3 consists of 13 residues. The CDR3 DNA follows: TGCAGCGTCCGGACGCCGGGGACAGCCGGCTACACCTTC. It translates to CSVRTPGTAGYTF.

In its sample, this clonotype was seen a few times. CDR3 protein: CASSTRGILTDTQYF. CDR3 in DNA: TGTGCCAGTAGTACGAGAGGGATTCTCACAGATACGCAGTATTTT. The rearrangement uses TRBV19 and TRBJ2-3, with a possible D match to TRBD2 (5 bases). The V gene's germline CDR1 is LNHDA and CDR2 SQIVND (reference sequence). V was trimmed by 4 bases and J by 2 bases, leaving 13 bases between them. The CDR3 covers 15 residues.

The sample holds many counts of this clonotype. The chain couples TRBV11-2 to TRBJ2-3; 15 nucleotides line up with TRBD2. V trimming: 5 bases; J trimming: 2 bases; junction bases outside the gene matches: 11. CDR3 length equals 19 residues. The germline V gene has CDR1 SGHAT and CDR2 FQNNGV. This CDR3 reads CASSLTGTSGRIPTDTQYF. The CDR3, as DNA: TGTGCCAGCAGCCTCACCGGGACTAGCGGGAGGATCCCCACAGATACGCAGTATTTT. Looking up the rest from reference TRBV11-2 and TRBJ2-3 gives the full variable domain: EAGVAQSPRYKIIEKRQSVAFWCNPISGHATLYWYQQILGQGPKLLIQFQNNGVVDDSQLPKDRFSAERLKGVDSTLKIQPAKLEDSAVYLCASSLTGTSGRIPTDTQYFGPGTRLTVL.

The chain combines TRBV19 with TRBJ1-1; D is ambiguous. Trimming removed 3 bases at V and 0 bases at J, with 8 bases between. CDR1 LNHDA and CDR2 SQIVND come from the germline V gene (reference sequence). The CDR3 covers 14 residues. The CDR3 protein is CASSISQLNTEAFF. The CDR3 nucleotides read TGTGCCAGTAGTATTAGTCAGCTGAACACTGAAGCTTTCTTT.